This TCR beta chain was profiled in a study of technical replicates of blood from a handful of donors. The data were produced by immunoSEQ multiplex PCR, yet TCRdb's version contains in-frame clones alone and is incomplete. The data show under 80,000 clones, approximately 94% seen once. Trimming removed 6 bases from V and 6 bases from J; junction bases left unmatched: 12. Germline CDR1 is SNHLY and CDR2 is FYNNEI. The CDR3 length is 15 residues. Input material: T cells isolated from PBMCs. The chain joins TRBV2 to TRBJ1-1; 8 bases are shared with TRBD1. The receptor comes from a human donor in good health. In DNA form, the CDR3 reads TGTGCCAGCAGGCCCCCAGGGGGCAAAGGCTCTGAAGCTTTCTTT. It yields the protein CASRPPGGKGSEAFF.